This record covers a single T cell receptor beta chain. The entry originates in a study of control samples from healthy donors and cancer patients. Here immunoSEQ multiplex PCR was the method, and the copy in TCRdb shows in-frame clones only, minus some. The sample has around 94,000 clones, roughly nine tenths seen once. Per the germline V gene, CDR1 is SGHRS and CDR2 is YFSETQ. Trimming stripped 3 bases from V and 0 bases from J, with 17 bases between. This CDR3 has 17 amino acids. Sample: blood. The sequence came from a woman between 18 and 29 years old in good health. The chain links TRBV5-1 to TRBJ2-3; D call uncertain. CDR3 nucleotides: TGCGCCAGCAGCTCACGCCCCCGCGGTTCTAGCACAGATACGCAGTATTTT. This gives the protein CASSSRPRGSSTDTQYF.